A single sample is the source of the 19 T cell receptor beta chains below, sequenced in a study of T cell repertoires in MIS-A myocarditis. Clones were sequenced by immunoSEQ multiplex PCR, and TCRdb holds only the in-frame ones, with some missing. The repertoire holds 15,000 or so clones, with 70% to 75% as singletons. Sample: left ventricle heart tissue obtained at autopsy. These receptors all come from a man between 18 and 35 years old with fulminant myocarditis from multisystem inflammatory syndrome in adults (MIS-A) after COVID-19.

This clone was detected only once. The chain employs TRBV6-5 and TRBJ2-1; 11 bases map to TRBD2. J gave up 8 bases and V 2 bases, and 8 bases lay outside the gene matches. Germline values: CDR1 MNHEY, CDR2 SVGAGI. This CDR3 has 16 residues. The CDR3 coding sequence is TGTGCCAGCAGTTACCTAACTAGCGGGAGAGGATATGAGCAGTTCTTC. Amino acids: CASSYLTSGRGYEQFF.

This clone was picked up a small number of times. The chain couples TRBV14 to TRBJ2-7; D call uncertain. The CDR3 length is 14 residues. Germline V lookup: CDR1 SGHDN, CDR2 FVKESK. Trimming took off 3 bases at V and 2 bases at J, with 11 bases between the two ends. The CDR3, as DNA: TGTGCCAGCAGCCAGACGGATGAAGCCTACGAGCAGTACTTC. Its protein is CASSQTDEAYEQYF.

This clone rates as medium-sized. Distinct nucleotide sequences in the sample also encode this CDR3. V gene TRBV5-1 combines with J gene TRBJ2-5; TRBD1 matches at 7 bases. This CDR3 has 14 amino acids. Unmatched junction bases numbered 8, after V lost 7 bases and J lost 2 bases. Germline V gene lookup returns CDR1 SGHRS and CDR2 YFSETQ. The CDR3 sequence: CASRQGLGQETQYF. In DNA form, the CDR3 reads TGCGCCAGCCGACAGGGATTGGGACAAGAGACCCAGTACTTC.

DNA of the CDR3: TGTGCCAGTAGTACTGCGGGGCCGGGAGATACGCAGTATTTT. It is translated as CASSTAGPGDTQYF. The V call is TRBV19, the J call TRBJ2-3; TRBD2 is a possible D gene (6 bases). The CDR3 is 14 amino acids. Trimming stripped 4 bases from V and 5 bases from J, with 13 bases between. In germline, CDR1 is LNHDA, CDR2 SQIVND (reference sequence).

The chain joins TRBV19 to TRBJ1-1, with TRBD1 identical over 7 bases. V dropped 3 bases and J dropped 0; count of bases not matched to a gene: 7. The germline V gene has CDR1 LNHDA and CDR2 SQIVND (reference sequence). The CDR3 extends over 16 amino acids. In DNA form, the CDR3 reads TGTGCCAGTAGTATCGACAGGGAGGAATTGAACACTGAAGCTTTCTTT. Translated: CASSIDREELNTEAFF.

The CDR3 protein is CASSPVGQPQHF. CDR3 coding DNA: TGTGCCAGCAGCCCCGTGGGTCAGCCCCAGCATTTT. This sequence joins TRBV12-3 or TRBV12-4 and TRBJ1-5; D gene unclear. V was clipped by 6 bases and J by 6 bases, with 9 bases between them. The CDR3 length is 12 residues.

In its sample, this clone was seen a few times. The chain has TRBV11-2 and TRBJ2-5, with 8 bases that match TRBD2. With 10 bases clipped from V and 1 base from J, the junction kept 8 bases outside the gene matches. From germline, CDR1 is SGHAT and CDR2 FQNNGV. This CDR3 has 14 residues. In nucleotides, the CDR3 is TGTGCCACCCAAACCGGGACTAGCCAAGAGACCCAGTACTTC. Translated: CATQTGTSQETQYF.

The V gene is TRBV5-5, the J gene TRBJ2-4, with TRBD1 identical over 7 bases. The V gene's germline CDR1 is SGHKS and CDR2 YYEKEE (reference sequence). With V trimmed by 1 base and J by 3 bases, 7 bases remained unmatched. This CDR3 has 16 residues. The CDR3 sequence: CASSLSTGSVKNIQYF. DNA for the CDR3: TGTGCCAGCAGCTTGTCGACAGGGTCGGTCAAAAACATTCAGTACTTC.

The genes are TRBV11-3 and TRBJ1-2; perhaps TRBD1 as D (5 bases). The CDR3 has 18 amino acids. Germline CDR1 reads SGHNT; CDR2 reads YENEEA. V lost 3 bases, J lost 4 bases, and 24 bases lay in between. CDR3 in amino acids: CASSFSSGPPPPTYGYTF. DNA of the CDR3: TGTGCCAGCAGCTTCAGCTCGGGACCGCCACCCCCTACCTATGGCTACACCTTC.

This chain uses TRBV30 with TRBJ2-5; unclear D gene. The CDR3 sequence is 12 residues long. Trimming cost V 0 bases and J 5 bases, with 7 bases left between them. Germline CDR1 is GTSNPN and CDR2 is SVGIG (reference sequence). The CDR3, as DNA: TGTGCCTGGAGTGTACGATCGGAGACCCAGTACTTC. Protein sequence: CAWSVRSETQYF.

The V gene is TRBV25-1, the J gene TRBJ2-6; D is unclear. The CDR3 contains 14 residues. From germline, CDR1 is MGHDK and CDR2 SYGVNS. Trimming shortened V by 4 bases and J by 0 bases, and 4 bases separated the two germline ends. Here the CDR3 reads CASSGRSGANVLTF. CDR3 bases: TGTGCCAGCAGTGGACGCTCTGGGGCCAACGTCCTGACTTTC.

This chain connects TRBV6-1 to TRBJ1-5; TRBD1 aligns across 11 bases. The CDR3 contains 17 residues. V shed 4 bases and J 6 bases; nucleotides not matched to a gene: 11. Germline V gene sequence: CDR1 MNHNS, CDR2 SASEGT. The CDR3 region is CASSGRLIGTGGQPQHF. For the CDR3, the DNA is TGTGCCAGCAGTGGCCGTCTGATTGGGACAGGGGGTCAGCCCCAGCATTTT.

This rearrangement joins TRBV11-2 to TRBJ2-4; no clear D gene. This CDR3 has 15 residues. Germline CDR1 reads SGHAT; CDR2 reads FQNNGV. The germline V and J ends were trimmed by 0 bases and 0 bases, with 6 bases remaining between them. This chain's CDR3 is CASSLDRLAKNIQYF. The CDR3 DNA is TGTGCCAGCAGCTTAGATCGGTTAGCCAAAAACATTCAGTACTTC.

The chain employs TRBV9 and TRBJ2-2; D is undetermined. V gave up 4 bases and J gave up 4 bases, with 14 bases separating them. This CDR3 is 15 amino acids long. Germline CDR1 and CDR2: SGDLS and YYNGEE. The CDR3 bases are TGTGCCAGCAGCCCCAGTGGTGGGCCCACCGGGGAGCTGTTTTTT. As protein: CASSPSGGPTGELFF.

CDR3 amino acids: CASSFLPSYGYTF. The CDR3 DNA reads as TGTGCCAGCAGTTTCCTGCCCAGCTATGGCTACACCTTC. The chain couples TRBV12-3 or TRBV12-4 to TRBJ1-2; D call uncertain. Trimming pared 3 bases from V and 4 bases from J, leaving 9 bases between. CDR3 length: 13 amino acids.

The chain carries TRBV13 and TRBJ2-1; tentative D call: TRBD2 (6 bases). The CDR3 is made up of 17 amino acids. CDR1 is PRHDT and CDR2 is FYEKMQ in the germline V gene (reference sequence). Trimming removed 3 bases at V and 2 bases at J, with 17 bases between. CDR3 sequence (DNA): TGTGCCAGCAGCTTTGGGCAAGTGGGAGGAGCCTACAATGAGCAGTTCTTC. Residues: CASSFGQVGGAYNEQFF.

The chain employs TRBV3-1 (or the pseudogene TRBV3-2) and TRBJ2-5, with 7 positions matching TRBD1. V gave up 0 bases and J gave up 2 bases; unmatched junction bases: 6. This CDR3 is 16 amino acids long. Germline V gene data show CDR1 as LGHDT and CDR2 as YNNKEL (reference sequence). The CDR3 DNA sequence: TGTGCCAGCAGCCAAGATCGACAGGGCTCTCAAGAGACCCAGTACTTC. It encodes CASSQDRQGSQETQYF.

This clone was seen more than once but under ten times. CDR3 DNA: TGTGCCAGCAGCAGTAGGGGACTCTCTAATGAAAAACTGTTTTTT. Its translation: CASSSRGLSNEKLFF. V and J are TRBV9 and TRBJ1-4; maybe TRBD1 (5 bases). The CDR3 has 15 residues. The V gene's germline CDR1 is SGDLS and CDR2 YYNGEE. The germline V and J ends were trimmed by 4 bases and 3 bases, with 13 bases remaining between them.

The chain carries TRBV6-1 and TRBJ1-5; maybe TRBD1 (5 bases). The V end lost 3 bases, the J end lost 4 bases, and 10 bases lay between the germline ends. The CDR3 length is 14 residues. Per germline, CDR1 MNHNS and CDR2 SASEGT. This CDR3 reads CASSEGGPNQPQHF. The CDR3 nucleotides are TGTGCCAGCAGTGAGGGGGGACCTAATCAGCCCCAGCATTTT.